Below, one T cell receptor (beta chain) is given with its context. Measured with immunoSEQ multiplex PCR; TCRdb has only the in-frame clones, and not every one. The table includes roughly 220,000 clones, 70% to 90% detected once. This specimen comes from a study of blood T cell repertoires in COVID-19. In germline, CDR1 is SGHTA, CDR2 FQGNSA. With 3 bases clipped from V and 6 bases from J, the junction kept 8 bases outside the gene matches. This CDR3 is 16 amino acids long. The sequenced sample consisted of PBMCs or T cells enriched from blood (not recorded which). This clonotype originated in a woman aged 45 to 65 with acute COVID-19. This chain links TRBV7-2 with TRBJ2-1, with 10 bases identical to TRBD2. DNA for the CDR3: TGTGCCAGCAGCTTCCCGGGACTAGCGCGGGGCAATGAGCAGTTCTTC. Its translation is CASSFPGLARGNEQFF.